Listed below are T cell receptor beta chains from one sample, sequenced in a study of HIV-infected patients and healthy controls. TCRdb reanalysed the 5' RACE reads using MiXCR and keeps one entry per CDR3 protein. The sample records under 70,000 distinct CDR3 sequences, roughly a fifth being singletons. Sequenced input: CD4+ T cells from blood. Receptor source: a human donor in good health. CDR3s include the opening cysteine and the closing phenylalanine or tryptophan. D genes are given only for firm matches. Clone size, where shown, is once, few, many, or a class for clones that have expanded.

j_gene | v_gene | abundance | d_gene | CDR3aa | CDR3nt
TRBJ1-1 | TRBV7-9 | few | . | CASRREGVNTEAFF | TGTGCCAGCCGAAGGGAGGGAGTGAACACTGAAGCTTTCTTT
TRBJ2-5 | TRBV6-5 | . | TRBD2 | CASAGGGTGQETQYF | TGTGCCAGCGCGGGAGGGGGAACCGGCCAAGAGACCCAGTACTTC
TRBJ2-1 | TRBV3-1 | . | . | CASSQDLDSSVVYNEQFF | TGTGCCAGCAGCCAAGATTTGGATAGCTCTGTGGTGTACAATGAGCAGTTCTTC
TRBJ2-7 | TRBV20-1 | . | . | CSAQDPGEAYEQYF | TGCAGTGCTCAGGATCCAGGGGAGGCCTACGAGCAGTACTTC
TRBJ1-2 | TRBV11-2 | . | . | CASSPRGDHPSYGYTF | TGTGCCAGCAGCCCCCGGGGAGACCACCCGTCCTATGGCTACACCTTC
TRBJ1-3 | TRBV30 | . | . | CAWSEGQPGNTIYF | TGTGCCTGGAGCGAAGGACAACCTGGAAACACCATATATTTT
TRBJ2-4 | TRBV6-2/TRBV6-3 | many | TRBD1 | CASSYSRDRGLHF | TGTGCCAGCAGTTACTCCCGGGACAGGGGTCTGCACTTC
TRBJ1-5 | TRBV27 | many | . | CASCGMLGNQPQHF | TGTGCCAGCTGTGGGATGTTGGGCAATCAGCCCCAGCATTTT
TRBJ2-1 | TRBV20-1 | . | . | CSASRRGDLHEQFF | TGCAGTGCCAGCCGCAGGGGGGATCTTCATGAGCAGTTCTTC
TRBJ1-3 | TRBV12-3/TRBV12-4 | many | . | CASSLEGGKNTIYF | TGTGCCAGCAGTTTAGAAGGCGGGAAAAACACCATATATTTT
TRBJ1-5 | TRBV7-8 | many | . | CASSLDWSQPQHF | TGTGCCAGCAGCTTAGATTGGTCTCAGCCCCAGCATTTT
TRBJ1-1 | TRBV14 | many | . | CASSQDWNTEAFF | TGTGCCAGCAGCCAAGATTGGAACACTGAAGCTTTCTTT
TRBJ2-1 | TRBV19 | . | . | CASSRSTSFVDEQFF | TGTGCCAGTAGTAGATCGACTAGTTTTGTGGATGAGCAGTTCTTC
TRBJ1-1 | TRBV12-3/TRBV12-4 | . | . | CASSPTRYRADPNTEAFF | TGTGCCAGCAGTCCAACCCGCTACAGGGCCGACCCGAACACTGAAGCTTTCTTT
TRBJ2-2 | TRBV24-1 | . | TRBD1 | CATSDWTGLDTGELFF | TGTGCCACCAGTGATTGGACAGGGCTTGACACCGGGGAGCTGTTTTTT
TRBJ2-1 | TRBV20-1 | . | . | CSAGPMAGIDNEQFF | TGCAGTGCTGGGCCAATGGCGGGAATTGACAATGAGCAGTTCTTC
TRBJ2-7 | TRBV5-1 | many | TRBD1 | CASSLGGQGSYEQYF | TGCGCCAGCAGCTTGGGGGGACAGGGCTCCTACGAGCAGTACTTC
TRBJ2-7 | TRBV11-3 | . | . | CASSPWTVGTLRASYEQYF | .
TRBJ2-6 | TRBV7-6 | . | TRBD1 | CASSPRQGGGANVLTF | TGTGCCAGCAGCCCCCGACAGGGGGGTGGGGCCAACGTCCTGACTTTC
TRBJ1-2 | TRBV7-2 | . | . | CASSLGQGGGYYGYTF | TGTGCCAGCAGCTTAGGTCAAGGGGGGGGGTACTATGGCTACACCTTC
TRBJ1-1 | TRBV6-5 | . | . | CASSYSKVSVAEAFF | TGTGCCAGCAGTTACTCGAAAGTTAGTGTCGCTGAAGCTTTCTTT
TRBJ1-2 | TRBV6-1 | . | TRBD1 | CASSEVSTGESPYGYTF | TGTGCCAGCAGTGAAGTCAGCACAGGGGAGAGTCCGTATGGCTACACCTTC
TRBJ1-3 | TRBV29-1 | . | . | CSVLQASGNTIYF | TGCAGCGTATTACAGGCCTCTGGAAACACCATATATTTT
TRBJ1-1 | TRBV6-2/TRBV6-3 | many | TRBD1 | CASSYSGRGQAEAFF | TGTGCCAGCAGTTACTCGGGCAGGGGGCAAGCTGAAGCTTTCTTT
TRBJ2-2 | TRBV20-1 | . | TRBD1 | CSAGAGGTGELFF | TGCAGTGCCGGGGCAGGGGGCACCGGGGAGCTGTTTTTT
TRBJ2-7 | TRBV28 | few | TRBD1 | CASTGTGGPTYEQYF | TGTGCCAGCACCGGGACAGGGGGTCCTACCTACGAGCAGTACTTC
TRBJ1-6 | TRBV5-4 | . | . | CASSLARGGGDSPLHF | TGTGCCAGCAGCTTGGCCCGCGGGGGAGGAGATTCACCCCTCCACTTT
TRBJ1-5 | TRBV12-3/TRBV12-4 | . | TRBD1 | CASSANTGGGRQPQHF | TGTGCCAGCAGTGCAAACACAGGGGGCGGACGTCAGCCCCAGCATTTT
TRBJ1-1 | TRBV4-2 | . | TRBD1 | CASSPTRRGRTEAFF | TGTGCCAGCAGCCCAACAAGGAGGGGGCGAACTGAAGCTTTCTTT
TRBJ2-5 | TRBV5-1 | few | . | CASSLTGIGETQYF | TGCGCCAGCAGCTTGACAGGGATAGGGGAGACCCAGTACTTC
TRBJ2-3 | TRBV24-1 | once | . | CATSDFAGPRTGEQYF | TGTGCCACCAGTGATTTCGCAGGGCCCCGGACCGGTGAGCAGTATTTT
TRBJ1-3 | TRBV4-1 | few | . | CASSQEHRSGNTIYF | TGCGCCAGCAGCCAAGAACATCGCTCTGGAAACACCATATATTTT
TRBJ1-4 | TRBV6-5 | . | TRBD1 | CASRKGQGPNEKLFF | TGTGCCAGCAGAAAGGGACAGGGCCCCAATGAAAAACTGTTTTTT
TRBJ2-7 | TRBV12-5 | few | TRBD2 | CASGLGLAGYYEQYF | TGTGCTAGTGGTTTGGGACTAGCGGGGTACTACGAGCAGTACTTC
TRBJ2-1 | TRBV6-5 | few | TRBD2 | CASSPGTMSSYNEQFF | TGTGCCAGCAGTCCCGGGACTATGAGCTCCTACAATGAGCAGTTCTTC
TRBJ2-5 | TRBV28 | many | . | CASVPGPQETQYF | TGTGCCAGCGTCCCGGGACCGCAAGAGACCCAGTACTTC
TRBJ1-1 | TRBV3-1 | many | . | CASSQGEAEAFF | TGTGCCAGCAGTCAAGGGGAGGCTGAAGCTTTCTTT
TRBJ1-2 | TRBV5-1 | . | . | CASSLDRRSGYTF | TGCGCCAGCAGTTTGGACAGACGTTCTGGCTACACCTTC
TRBJ2-2 | TRBV19 | few | . | CASSIMSSTGELFF | TGTGCCAGTAGTATTATGTCTAGTACCGGGGAGCTGTTTTTT
TRBJ2-3 | TRBV18 | few | . | CASSPLGPTDTQYF | TGTGCCAGCTCTCCACTCGGACCCACAGATACGCAGTATTTT
TRBJ1-2 | TRBV20-1 | few | . | CSARDGVGTYGYTF | TGCAGTGCTAGAGACGGGGTAGGGACCTATGGCTACACCTTC
TRBJ1-1 | TRBV29-1 | few | . | CSVEPYTEAFF | TGCAGCGTTGAACCCTACACTGAAGCTTTCTTT
TRBJ1-1 | TRBV27 | many | . | CASSLNRVETEAFF | TGTGCCAGCAGTTTAAACAGGGTAGAGACTGAAGCTTTCTTT
TRBJ2-1 | TRBV6-2/TRBV6-3 | few | TRBD2 | CASSQRTSGSDEQFF | TGTGCCAGCAGTCAGAGGACTAGCGGGAGCGATGAGCAGTTCTTC
TRBJ1-2 | TRBV20-1 | few | TRBD1 | CSASSSLTGNYGYTF | TGCAGTGCTAGCTCTAGTCTGACAGGGAACTATGGCTACACCTTC
TRBJ2-3 | TRBV25-1 | few | . | CASSTRAPGTDTQYF | TGTGCCAGCAGTACCCGGGCCCCTGGCACAGATACGCAGTATTTT
TRBJ2-3 | TRBV6-1 | many | . | CASSLTRSTDTQYF | TGTGCCAGCAGTTTGACTAGGAGCACAGATACGCAGTATTTT
TRBJ1-1 | TRBV5-1 | . | TRBD1 | CASSLDRGLQAAFF | TGCGCCAGCAGCTTGGACAGGGGGTTGCAAGCGGCTTTCTTT
TRBJ2-3 | TRBV19 | . | . | CASSIAHTDTQYF | TGTGCCAGTAGTATAGCCCACACAGATACGCAGTATTTT
TRBJ2-3 | TRBV25-1 | medium-sized | . | CATGDWKSTDTQYF | TGTGCCACGGGCGATTGGAAAAGCACAGATACGCAGTATTTT
TRBJ2-5 | TRBV12-3/TRBV12-4 | many | . | CASSWGPQETQYF | TGTGCCAGCAGCTGGGGCCCCCAAGAGACCCAGTACTTC
TRBJ2-7 | TRBV5-5 | . | . | CASSLETASYEQYF | TGTGCCAGCAGCTTGGAGACGGCTTCCTACGAGCAGTACTTC
TRBJ1-5 | TRBV4-2 | . | TRBD1 | CASSQEQGRFQPQHF | TGTGCCAGCAGCCAAGAACAGGGGAGGTTCCAGCCCCAGCATTTT
TRBJ1-2 | TRBV5-6 | few | . | CASSRTASLGYTF | TGTGCCAGCAGCCGAACGGCGTCGCTCGGCTACACCTTC
TRBJ2-3 | TRBV7-8 | few | . | CASSLGGLSGTDTQYF | TGTGCCAGCAGCTTAGGGGGACTCTCGGGGACAGATACGCAGTATTTT
TRBJ2-5 | TRBV20-1 | few | . | CSARRSSGTQYF | TGCAGTGCTAGAAGGAGCTCGGGGACCCAGTACTTC
TRBJ1-4 | TRBV7-8 | many | . | CASSLFGGGKLFF | TGTGCCAGCAGCTTATTTGGGGGGGGGAAACTGTTTTTT
TRBJ1-1 | TRBV14 | many | TRBD1 | CASSRRTGRVEAFF | TGTGCCAGCAGCCGGAGGACAGGAAGAGTAGAAGCTTTCTTT
TRBJ2-1 | TRBV11-2 | . | TRBD2 | CASSQGLAGNNEQFF | TGTGCCAGCAGCCAAGGACTAGCGGGGAACAATGAGCAGTTCTTC